This TCR beta chain came from a study of cytomegalovirus exposure and HLA in healthy donors. Whole-study findings and limits: TCR beta V- and J-gene trimming was later associated with a missense DCLRE1C variant.

The PCR employed 60 Vbeta primers together with 13 Jbeta primers. Clones were sequenced by immunoSEQ multiplex PCR, and TCRdb holds only the in-frame ones, with some missing. The sample lists tens of thousands of clones; 82% were seen once. Turning to this clone: Its antigen remains unknown.

The CDR3 totals 15 residues. J gave up 2 bases and V 5 bases, and 3 bases lay outside the gene matches. The V gene's germline CDR1 is SGHTA and CDR2 FQGNSA. The source is a man aged 45-65 years in good health and CMV-seronegative. This chain joins TRBV7-2 and TRBJ1-3; 10 positions match TRBD1. Sequencing input: PBMCs. The CDR3 sequence is CASSPTGGAGNTIYF. DNA of the CDR3: TGTGCCAGCAGCCCGACAGGGGGCGCTGGAAACACCATATATTTT.